This entry lists 26 T cell receptor beta chains sequenced from one sample in a study of shared clonotypes between healthy human individuals. The data were produced by immunoSEQ multiplex PCR, yet TCRdb's version contains in-frame clones alone and is incomplete. The sample records nearly 750,000 clones, roughly two thirds being singletons. Sequenced material: memory CD4+ T cells sorted from blood. Subset specified: CD45RA-negative fraction. The source of these receptors is a woman between 25 and 40 years old in good health.

The J gene is TRBJ1-2, the V gene TRBV6-5, with D possibly matching TRBD1 (6 bases). The CDR3 runs 14 residues. CDR1 MNHEY and CDR2 SVGAGI come from the germline V gene. V shed 6 bases and J shed 0 bases, with 11 bases lying between them. The CDR3 here is CASRTTGSNYGYTF. CDR3 nucleotides: TGTGCCAGCAGGACCACAGGGTCTAACTATGGCTACACCTTC.

The chain carries TRBV5-1 and TRBJ2-5; no firm D call. CDR1 is SGHRS and CDR2 is YFSETQ in the germline V gene. The length of the CDR3 is 12 residues. Trimming left V 0 bases short and J 5 bases short, with 5 bases between. CDR3 sequence: CASSLAFETQYF. The DNA for the CDR3 is TGCGCCAGCAGCTTGGCCTTCGAGACCCAGTACTTC.

This clone was counted a single time. The rearrangement links TRBV5-1 to TRBJ1-4; D gene ambiguous. Germline CDR1 is SGHRS and CDR2 is YFSETQ. V lost 4 bases and J 4 bases, leaving 8 bases between the germline ends. The CDR3 contains 13 residues. The CDR3 spells CASSPGLNEKLFF. CDR3 bases: TGCGCCAGCAGCCCCGGGCTTAATGAAAAACTGTTTTTT.

The J gene is TRBJ2-3, the V gene TRBV7-9; 10 nucleotides agree with TRBD2. Germline CDR1 SEHNR, CDR2 FQNEAQ (reference sequence). With 5 bases clipped from V and 1 base from J, the junction kept 6 bases outside the gene matches. The CDR3 contains 16 residues. DNA for the CDR3: TGTGCCAGCAGCCCCGCCGGGACTAGCGGCACAGATACGCAGTATTTT. It specifies CASSPAGTSGTDTQYF. The variable domain in full, completed from reference TRBV7-9 and TRBJ2-3, reads DTGVSQNPRHKITKRGQNVTFRCDPISEHNRLYWYRQTLGQGPEFLTYFQNEAQLEKSRLLSDRFSAERPKGSFSTLEIQRTEQGDSAMYLCASSPAGTSGTDTQYFGPGTRLTVL.

The chain employs TRBV28 and TRBJ1-2; 7 nucleotides line up with TRBD1. With V trimmed by 6 bases and J by 0 bases, 22 bases remained unmatched. This CDR3 region has 20 residues. Looked up from germline, CDR1 is MDHEN and CDR2 is SYDVKM. The CDR3 region has the DNA TGTGCCAGCAGATCCACCCCTTTTAGGGGGCCCACCGTTCCTAACTATGGCTACACCTTC. Encoded protein: CASRSTPFRGPTVPNYGYTF.

V usage is TRBV11-2 and J usage is TRBJ1-4, with 11 bases fitting TRBD1. The CDR3 sequence is 16 residues long. The germline V gene encodes CDR1 SGHAT and CDR2 FQNNGV. V lost 5 bases to trimming and J lost 3 bases; unmatched junction nucleotides: 5. Here the CDR3 reads CASSMVGQGANEKLFF. The CDR3 bases are TGTGCCAGCAGCATGGTGGGACAGGGGGCTAATGAAAAACTGTTTTTT.

This CDR3 is CASSIASGSGETQYF. CDR3 in DNA: TGTGCCAGCAGTATCGCTAGCGGGAGTGGAGAGACCCAGTACTTC. This rearrangement joins TRBV27 to TRBJ2-5, with 10 nucleotides matching TRBD2. Germline CDR1 reads MNHEY; CDR2 reads SMNVEV (reference sequence). This CDR3 spans 15 amino acids. V lost 5 bases, J lost 4 bases, and 7 bases stayed unmatched.

This clone was seen ten or more times. J is TRBJ1-5 and V is TRBV27; 7 bases are shared with TRBD1. The CDR3 covers 13 residues. The J segment lost 2 bases and the V segment lost 6 bases, leaving 1 base of the junction unmatched. Germline V gene sequence: CDR1 MNHEY, CDR2 SMNVEV (reference sequence). The CDR3 DNA follows: TGTGCCAGCAGAGGGACAGGCAATCAGCCCCAGCATTTT. Protein sequence: CASRGTGNQPQHF.

V and J are TRBV11-2 and TRBJ1-3; D unresolved. V lost 6 bases and J 5 bases, leaving 11 bases between the germline ends. The CDR3 contains 13 residues. Per the germline V gene, CDR1 is SGHAT and CDR2 is FQNNGV. The chain's CDR3 is CASRRDPRNTIYF. The CDR3 DNA reads as TGTGCCAGCAGAAGGGATCCGCGAAACACCATATATTTT.

There are a few counts of this clone. J is TRBJ2-7 and V is TRBV27; D uncertain. The germline V gene has CDR1 MNHEY and CDR2 SMNVEV (reference sequence). This CDR3 has 14 residues. V lost 3 bases and J lost 0, with 9 bases in between. The CDR3 here is CASSLSHPSYEQYF. CDR3 sequence (DNA): TGTGCCAGCAGTTTGTCACACCCCTCCTACGAGCAGTACTTC.

This clone was recorded at least ten times. The rearrangement links TRBV7-9 to TRBJ2-3; TRBD2 aligns across 7 bases. Germline CDR1 reads SEHNR; CDR2 reads FQNEAQ (reference sequence). This CDR3 is built from 16 residues. V lost 5 bases, J lost 4 bases, and 12 bases stayed unmatched. DNA for the CDR3: TGTGCCAGCAGCCACCTGGCAGTGGGAGGGGCAGATACGCAGTATTTT. Translating gives CASSHLAVGGADTQYF.

This chain joins TRBV6-1 and TRBJ2-7, with 7 positions matching TRBD1. The CDR3 runs 17 residues. Germline CDR1 is MNHNS and CDR2 is SASEGT. V was clipped by 1 base and J by 2 bases; unmatched bases: 11. Written as DNA, the CDR3 is TGTGCCAGCAGTGAAGTGGTAGGGCAGGGGGTTACCTACGAGCAGTACTTC. Translated, it gives CASSEVVGQGVTYEQYF.

The chain carries TRBV10-3 and TRBJ1-4, with D possibly TRBD1 on 6 matching bases. Germline values: CDR1 ENHRY, CDR2 SYGVKD. This CDR3 has 14 residues. With 2 bases removed from V and 8 bases from J, the gap between germline ends came to 12 bases. The CDR3 loop reads CAISEGGRGEKLFF. The CDR3 nucleotides are TGTGCCATCAGTGAGGGGGGGCGCGGCGAAAAACTGTTTTTT.

The chain links TRBV25-1 to TRBJ2-7, with D perhaps TRBD1 or TRBD2 (5 bases each). The germline gives CDR1 MGHDK, CDR2 SYGVNS. V shed 5 bases and J shed 4 bases, with 18 bases lying between them. This CDR3 comprises 15 residues. The CDR3 protein is CASSKRDGKYYEQYF. In DNA form, the CDR3 reads TGTGCCAGCAGTAAAAGGGACGGAAAATATTACGAGCAGTACTTC.

V and J are TRBV18 and TRBJ1-3; D ambiguous. The CDR3 contains 16 residues. The germline CDR1 and CDR2 sequences are KGHSH and LQKENI. With 3 bases removed from V and 2 bases from J, the gap between germline ends came to 14 bases. DNA of the CDR3: TGTGCCAGCTCACCGATACAGTCAGTGGCTGGAAACACCATATATTTT. It specifies CASSPIQSVAGNTIYF.

With regard to this clone: A much more abundant neighbour one base away suggests this may be a read error. Different DNA sequences within this sample yield the same CDR3. The chain links TRBV2 to TRBJ1-1, with unresolved D. V was pared by 1 base and J by 1 base, with 4 bases between. Germline V lookup: CDR1 SNHLY, CDR2 FYNNEI. The CDR3 is 13 residues long. This CDR3 is CASSEGGNTEAFF. CDR3 sequence (DNA): TGTGCCAGCAGTGAAGGCGGGAACACTGAAGCTTTCTTT.

The chain carries TRBV6-1 and TRBJ1-2; no reliable D call. Trimming cost V 1 base and J 5 bases, with 14 bases left between them. The CDR3 contains 15 residues. Germline values: CDR1 MNHNS, CDR2 SASEGT. The chain's CDR3 is CASSEGAGILYGYTF. DNA of the CDR3: TGTGCCAGCAGTGAAGGGGCGGGGATCCTATATGGCTACACCTTC.

The rearrangement joins TRBV15 to TRBJ2-1, with 8 bases aligning to TRBD1. J lost 5 bases, V lost 3 bases, and 9 bases had no gene match. Germline V gives CDR1 LNHNV, CDR2 YYDKDF (reference sequence). The CDR3 is 16 amino acids. The CDR3 loop is CATSRGKGTGDNEQFF. The CDR3 DNA follows: TGTGCCACCAGCAGGGGTAAAGGGACAGGAGACAATGAGCAGTTCTTC.

The gene calls are TRBV7-3 and TRBJ2-6; the D gene is possibly TRBD2 (6 bases). The V gene's germline CDR1 is SGHTA and CDR2 FQGTGA. V was clipped by 5 bases and J by 0 bases, with 17 bases between them. This CDR3 region has 18 residues. The CDR3 spells CASSLPVHSGSGANVLTF. The CDR3 DNA sequence: TGTGCCAGCAGCCTACCCGTTCATAGCGGCTCTGGGGCCAACGTCCTGACTTTC. The full variable domain, with the rest looked up from reference TRBV7-3 and TRBJ2-6, is GAGVSQTPSNKVTEKGKYVELRCDPISGHTALYWYRQSLGQGPEFLIYFQGTGAADDSGLPNDRFFAVRPEGSVSTLKIQRTERGDSAVYLCASSLPVHSGSGANVLTFGAGSRLTVL.

This rearrangement joins TRBV19 to TRBJ1-5, with 7 bases aligning to TRBD1. J lost 2 bases, V lost 3 bases, and 10 bases had no gene match. Germline assignment: CDR1 LNHDA and CDR2 SQIVND (reference sequence). The CDR3 is 17 residues long. The CDR3 sequence is CASSIPYRGGGNQPQHF. The CDR3 DNA reads as TGTGCCAGTAGTATTCCCTACAGGGGTGGAGGCAATCAGCCCCAGCATTTT.

The rearrangement links TRBV4-2 to TRBJ2-7, with D possibly TRBD2 on 6 matching bases. The CDR3 length is 16 residues. V lost 5 bases to trimming and J lost 9 bases, with 26 bases between them. CDR1 LGHNA and CDR2 YNFKEQ come from the germline V gene. For the CDR3, the DNA is TGTGCCAGCAGCTTGGCCCGGGGGACTTTTTTTCGTGGGCAGTACTTC. Translation gives CASSLARGTFFRGQYF.

J is TRBJ1-1 and V is TRBV4-1, with D unclear. CDR1 MGHRA and CDR2 YSYEKL come from the germline V gene. Trimming shortened V by 4 bases and J by 0 bases, and 9 bases separated the two germline ends. CDR3 length equals 14 residues. The CDR3, as DNA: TGCGCCAGCAGCCGCGCACAAGTGAACACTGAAGCTTTCTTT. Amino acids: CASSRAQVNTEAFF.

As concerns this clone: A far larger clone is one base from this, pointing to a likely read error. The chain uses TRBV5-4 and TRBJ1-2; 9 bases fit TRBD1. CDR3 length equals 13 residues. The germline V gene has CDR1 SGHNT and CDR2 YYREEE (reference sequence). V was pared by 4 bases and J by 3 bases, with 1 base of the junction left unmatched. The CDR3 nucleotides are TGTGCCAGCAGCCGGACAGGGGACTATGGCTACACCTTC. This encodes CASSRTGDYGYTF.

This clone was observed a handful of times. This chain uses TRBV18 with TRBJ1-5; tentative D call: TRBD1 (6 bases). CDR3 length: 13 residues. V was cut by 4 bases and J by 5 bases, with 9 bases left in between. Per the germline V gene, CDR1 is KGHSH and CDR2 is LQKENI. In DNA form, the CDR3 reads TGTGCCAGCTCACGGGGGGCACATCAGCCCCAGCATTTT. It yields the protein CASSRGAHQPQHF. Variable domain in full (rest from reference TRBV18 and TRBJ1-5): NAGVMQNPRHLVRRRGQEARLRCSPMKGHSHVYWYRQLPEEGLKFMVYLQKENIIDESGMPKERFSAEFPKEGPSILRIQQVVRGDSAAYFCASSRGAHQPQHFGDGTRLSIL.

The chain has TRBV10-3 and TRBJ1-1, with D possibly TRBD1 on 6 matching bases. The CDR3 sequence is 15 residues long. The V gene's germline CDR1 is ENHRY and CDR2 SYGVKD. Trimming left V 8 bases short and J 5 bases short, with 21 bases between. The CDR3 is CAIRDMRMDETEAFF. The CDR3, as DNA: TGTGCCATCCGGGACATGAGAATGGATGAGACTGAAGCTTTCTTT.

In nucleotides, the CDR3 is TGTGCCAGCAGTTTACTCCCCTCCGGAGGAGGGCATCAGCCCCAGCATTTT. Protein sequence: CASSLLPSGGGHQPQHF. The gene calls are TRBV28 and TRBJ1-5; no reliable D call. The germline gives CDR1 MDHEN, CDR2 SYDVKM. The length of the CDR3 is 17 residues. With 2 bases removed from V and 5 bases from J, the gap between germline ends came to 19 bases.